This TCR beta chain was captured in a study of blood T cell repertoires in COVID-19. Study as a whole: Sites in the United States, Italy and Spain provided acute and convalescent COVID-19 samples. T cells, B-cell-depleted T cells, or PBMCs supplied cDNA or gDNA.

The CDR3 totals 13 residues. The germline CDR1 and CDR2 sequences are MNHEY and SVGAGI. V lost 6 bases and J 1 base, leaving 8 bases between the germline ends. Authors' analysis steps: Reference gene primer amplification yielded estimated nucleated cell counts. The repertoire was sequenced with immunoSEQ multiplex PCR; TCRdb's copy has only in-frame clones and lacks some. V and J calls plus clone size are reproduced from that table; the DNA served to infer D and trimming. The sample has 200,000 to 250,000 clones, 85% to 90% seen once; the top ten hold about 4.8%. Sequencing was carried out using peripheral blood. The V call is TRBV6-5, the J call TRBJ2-3; possibly TRBD2 for D (5 bases). This clonotype was sampled from a middle-aged man with acute or convalescent COVID-19. CDR3 nucleotides: TGTGCCAGCAGCGGGGTAGGCACAGATACGCAGTATTTT. It yields the protein CASSGVGTDTQYF.